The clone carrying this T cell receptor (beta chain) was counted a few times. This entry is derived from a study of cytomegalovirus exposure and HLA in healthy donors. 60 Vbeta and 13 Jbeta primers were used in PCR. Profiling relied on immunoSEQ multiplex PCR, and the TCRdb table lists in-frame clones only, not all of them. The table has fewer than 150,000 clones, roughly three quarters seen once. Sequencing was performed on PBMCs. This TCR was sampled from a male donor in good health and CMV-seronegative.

The CDR3 here is CASSSDRDGYTF. CDR3 coding DNA: TGCGCCAGCAGCTCTGACAGGGACGGCTACACCTTC. The chain combines TRBV5-1 with TRBJ1-2; 7 bases match TRBD1. Germline trimming cut 3 bases from V and 8 bases from J; bases unmatched to any gene: 4. The CDR3 is made up of 12 amino acids. The germline gives CDR1 SGHRS, CDR2 YFSETQ.